The T cell receptor beta chain under discussion was sequenced for a study of T cell clones after liver transplantation. Study background: Immunosuppression withdrawal was tried within 2 years after liver transplantation in this trial. Three of the eight recipients were HCV-positive; the rest had non-autoimmune, non-viral transplant indications. Draws occurred before transplant, before withdrawal, and after complete or failed withdrawal. The study's findings and limits: Graft donor-reactive T cells may have migrated into the graft rather than being deleted.

Sequencing was performed with immunoSEQ multiplex PCR; in TCRdb, only in-frame clones are kept and a portion is missing. The table lists around 100,000 clones, roughly four fifths of them singletons. This CDR3 is built from 16 residues. Germline CDR1 is LNHDA and CDR2 is SQIVND (reference sequence). Trimming shortened V by 3 bases and J by 6 bases, and 17 bases separated the two germline ends. Points on this clone: Its target is not known.

V usage is TRBV19 and J usage is TRBJ2-2, with no clear D. This clonotype was obtained from a human patient who received a liver transplant. Some T cells may be provided by the graft donor. The sequencing used CD4+ T cells from blood, collected approximately 4 years after liver transplant. The CDR3 nucleotides read TGTGCCAGTAGTATTATGGGCTCGAGAAGTTCCGGGGAGCTGTTTTTT. Its translation is CASSIMGSRSSGELFF.